These 15 T cell receptor beta chains came from one sample sequenced in a study of blood T cell repertoires in COVID-19 (dated by TCRdb to the early 2020s). The library was obtained by the immunoSEQ multiplex PCR assay. TCRdb limited this immuneACCESS table to in-frame rearrangements with V and J called. A share of clones is missing; checked studies link under half to unresolved V genes, and the rest is unexplained. This sample holds around 220,000 clones; around nine tenths were observed only once. The ten largest account for roughly 15% of the sample. The sample was PBMCs or T cells enriched from blood (not recorded which). These receptors came from a woman aged 50 to 60 with acute COVID-19.

The V and J genes are TRBV18 and TRBJ2-3; D may be TRBD1 (6 bases). V was cut by 3 bases and J by 1 base, with 14 bases left in between. CDR3 size: 16 residues. The germline V gene encodes CDR1 KGHSH and CDR2 LQKENI. Here the CDR3 DNA reads TGTGCCAGCTCACCTCTACAGGGAACGCGCACAGATACGCAGTATTTT. It is translated as CASSPLQGTRTDTQYF. Combining the CDR3 with reference TRBV18 and TRBJ2-3 gives the whole variable domain NAGVMQNPRHLVRRRGQEARLRCSPMKGHSHVYWYRQLPEEGLKFMVYLQKENIIDESGMPKERFSAEFPKEGPSILRIQQVVRGDSAAYFCASSPLQGTRTDTQYFGPGTRLTVL.

In its sample, this clone was seen once. The chain couples TRBV7-9 to TRBJ2-7, with D tentatively TRBD1 (8 bases). Germline loops: CDR1 SEHNR, CDR2 FQNEAQ (reference sequence). CDR3 length equals 16 residues. Trimming took off 6 bases at V and 4 bases at J, with 22 bases between the two ends. The CDR3 protein is CASRPGGWTGTYEQYF. The CDR3 DNA follows: TGTGCCAGCAGACCCGGGGGGTGGACAGGGACTTACGAGCAGTACTTC.

V usage is TRBV28 and J usage is TRBJ2-5, with TRBD2 identical over 9 bases. The germline CDR1 and CDR2 sequences are MDHEN and SYDVKM. V shed 2 bases, J shed 1 base, and the junction held 2 bases outside the gene matches. This CDR3 is built from 15 residues. CDR3 loop: CASSLRSGSQETQYF. Written as DNA, the CDR3 is TGTGCCAGCAGTTTACGTAGCGGGAGCCAAGAGACCCAGTACTTC. The full variable domain, its missing parts supplied by reference TRBV28 and TRBJ2-5, is DVKVTQSSRYLVKRTGEKVFLECVQDMDHENMFWYRQDPGLGLRLIYFSYDVKMKEKGDIPEGYSVSREKKERFSLILESASTNQTSMYLCASSLRSGSQETQYFGPGTRLLVL.

This chain uses TRBV7-9 with TRBJ2-5; the match to TRBD2 covers 7 bases. The J segment lost 7 bases and the V segment lost 1 base, leaving 6 bases of the junction unmatched. The CDR3 sequence is 14 residues long. Looked up from germline, CDR1 is SEHNR and CDR2 is FQNEAQ (reference sequence). This chain's CDR3 is CASSLDWEGATQYF. In DNA form, the CDR3 reads TGTGCCAGCAGCTTAGACTGGGAGGGAGCGACCCAGTACTTC.

The chain is built from TRBV30 and TRBJ1-5, with 7 positions matching TRBD1. V lost 0 bases, J lost 4 bases, and 6 bases stayed unmatched. Germline V gene sequence: CDR1 GTSNPN, CDR2 SVGIG (reference sequence). The CDR3 consists of 15 residues. CDR3 protein: CAWSVRGQLNQPQHF. CDR3 nucleotides: TGTGCCTGGAGTGTACGGGGACAGCTAAATCAGCCCCAGCATTTT.

This sequence joins TRBV15 and TRBJ2-5; tentative D call: TRBD2 (5 bases). Trimming removed 0 bases from V and 2 bases from J, with 16 bases in between. The CDR3 loop spans 17 amino acids. Germline V lookup: CDR1 LNHNV, CDR2 YYDKDF (reference sequence). The CDR3 sequence is CATSRDSVAIPQETQYF. The CDR3 region has the DNA TGTGCCACCAGCAGAGATTCGGTAGCGATCCCTCAAGAGACCCAGTACTTC.

The chain uses TRBV4-1 and TRBJ2-7; 7 bases are a match to TRBD2. Germline V lookup: CDR1 MGHRA, CDR2 YSYEKL. The J segment lost 2 bases and the V segment lost 4 bases, leaving 11 bases of the junction unmatched. The CDR3 loop spans 16 amino acids. CDR3 amino acids: CASSLNTGGRTYEQYF. The DNA of the CDR3 is TGCGCCAGCAGCCTGAACACCGGGGGGAGAACCTACGAGCAGTACTTC.

The V gene is TRBV30, the J gene TRBJ2-1; 10 bases line up with TRBD2. The CDR3 is 15 amino acids. Per the germline V gene, CDR1 is GTSNPN and CDR2 is SVGIG (reference sequence). The V segment lost 1 base and the J segment 5 bases; nucleotides outside the gene matches: 5. CDR3 sequence (DNA): TGTGCCTGGAGTGAAGGAGCGGGAGGGCACAATGAGCAGTTCTTC. This encodes CAWSEGAGGHNEQFF. Full variable domain (outside the CDR3, taken from reference TRBV30 and TRBJ2-1): SQTIHQWPATLVQPVGSPLSLECTVEGTSNPNLYWYRQAAGRGLQLLFYSVGIGQISSEVPQNLSASRPQDRQFILSSKKLLLSDSGFYLCAWSEGAGGHNEQFFGPGTRLTVL.

The gene calls are TRBV28 and TRBJ1-5; the match to TRBD1 covers 9 bases. Germline V gene data show CDR1 as MDHEN and CDR2 as SYDVKM. Trimming took 4 bases from V and 2 from J; bases not matched to a gene: 6. The CDR3 sequence is 16 residues long. The CDR3 sequence is CASSSTGGWGNQPQHF. The CDR3 DNA sequence: TGTGCCAGCAGTTCGACAGGGGGATGGGGCAATCAGCCCCAGCATTTT. The complete variable domain, with remaining parts taken from reference TRBV28 and TRBJ1-5, reads DVKVTQSSRYLVKRTGEKVFLECVQDMDHENMFWYRQDPGLGLRLIYFSYDVKMKEKGDIPEGYSVSREKKERFSLILESASTNQTSMYLCASSSTGGWGNQPQHFGDGTRLSIL.

The genes are TRBV9 and TRBJ2-1; D remains unclear. The CDR3 sequence is 18 residues long. The germline V gene encodes CDR1 SGDLS and CDR2 YYNGEE. The germline V and J ends were trimmed by 4 bases and 0 bases, with 20 bases remaining between them. The CDR3 reads CASSPPLGVKSSYNEQFF. Here the CDR3 DNA reads TGTGCCAGCAGCCCCCCCCTAGGAGTGAAGAGCTCCTACAATGAGCAGTTCTTC.

The genes are TRBV3-1 (or the pseudogene TRBV3-2) and TRBJ1-5; 7 nucleotides line up with TRBD1. Germline V gives CDR1 LGHDT, CDR2 YNNKEL (reference sequence). The junction had 2 bases not matched to a gene; V was cut back by 1 base and J by 5 bases. CDR3 length equals 14 residues. CDR3 coding DNA: TGTGCCAGCAGCCAAGGACAGGGAGATCAGCCCCAGCATTTT. It yields the protein CASSQGQGDQPQHF.

The chain carries TRBV11-3 and TRBJ2-3; TRBD2 agrees at 7 bases. Germline CDR1 reads SGHNT; CDR2 reads YENEEA. This CDR3 contains 15 residues. The V segment lost 5 bases and the J segment 3 bases; nucleotides outside the gene matches: 8. Here the CDR3 DNA reads TGTGCCAGCAGCCTTGGGAGGGCCTCAACAGATACGCAGTATTTT. This codes for CASSLGRASTDTQYF.

CDR3 residues: CASSLARNTQYF. The CDR3 region has the DNA TGTGCCAGCAGCTTAGCCAGGAATACGCAGTATTTT. V usage is TRBV7-6 and J usage is TRBJ2-3; D not certain. CDR1 is SGHVS and CDR2 is FNYEAQ in the germline V gene. Trimming removed 0 bases at V and 7 bases at J, with 5 bases between. CDR3 length equals 12 residues.

The chain links TRBV5-1 to TRBJ1-2; D uncertain. The CDR3 length is 16 residues. The ends were cut back, 0 bases at V and 0 bases at J, with 12 bases in the middle. CDR1 SGHRS and CDR2 YFSETQ come from the germline V gene. CDR3 region: CASSLAYWSTNYGYTF. The DNA for the CDR3 is TGCGCCAGCAGCTTGGCCTATTGGTCTACTAACTATGGCTACACCTTC.

This clone came up a few times. The V call is TRBV29-1, the J call TRBJ2-7; TRBD1 agrees at 12 bases. Germline V lookup: CDR1 SQVTM, CDR2 ANQGSEA. The J segment lost 6 bases and the V segment lost 4 bases, leaving 7 bases of the junction unmatched. The CDR3 consists of 14 residues. The CDR3 DNA reads as TGCAGCGTTGGGCGGGGGACAGGGGGCTCCGAGCAGTACTTC. It encodes CSVGRGTGGSEQYF.